Below, one TCR beta chain is given with its context. Its antigen is undetermined. This sample was taken from a study of identical twins. Points from the study as a whole: Abundant beta clonotypes from cord blood bore fewer insertions; memory repertoires lacked this pattern. Beta out-of-frame sequences showed weaker excess twin sharing.

With V trimmed by 4 bases and J by 4 bases, 12 bases remained unmatched. Looked up from germline, CDR1 is LNHNV and CDR2 is YYDKDF (reference sequence). The CDR3 totals 16 residues. Template switching created a universal primer site, and the cDNA included unique molecular identifiers. TCRdb reprocessed the 5' RACE reads via MiXCR and lists one record per CDR3 protein. Here the sample spans 1.5 million or so distinct CDR3 sequences, less than 40% being singletons. Input material: cord blood. The chain recombines TRBV15 with TRBJ1-2; 7 bases align to TRBD1. This TCR derives from a newborn girl in good health. For the CDR3, the DNA is TGTGCCACCAGCATGACCGGACAGGCTTACTCCTATGGCTACACCTTC. Protein: CATSMTGQAYSYGYTF.